This T cell receptor beta chain was sequenced in a study of T cell changes during pregnancy in multiple sclerosis. The CDR3 covers 14 residues. Germline lookup yields CDR1 MRHNA and CDR2 SNTAGT. J was trimmed by 6 bases and V by 0 bases; bases with no gene match: 2. Method: immunoSEQ multiplex PCR; TCRdb's copy keeps in-frame clones and lacks some. The repertoire holds about 30,000 clones, just over 90% seen once, with 0.43% in the top ten. The sample here was CD4+ T cells from peripheral blood mononuclear cells, taken after pregnancy. The TCR comes from a female donor with multiple sclerosis, enrolled in a pregnancy study. The V call is TRBV6-4, the J call TRBJ1-1; 9 nucleotides match TRBD1. CDR3 in amino acids: CASSDSRDRAEAFF. CDR3 coding DNA: TGTGCCAGCAGTGACTCCCGGGACAGGGCTGAAGCTTTCTTT.